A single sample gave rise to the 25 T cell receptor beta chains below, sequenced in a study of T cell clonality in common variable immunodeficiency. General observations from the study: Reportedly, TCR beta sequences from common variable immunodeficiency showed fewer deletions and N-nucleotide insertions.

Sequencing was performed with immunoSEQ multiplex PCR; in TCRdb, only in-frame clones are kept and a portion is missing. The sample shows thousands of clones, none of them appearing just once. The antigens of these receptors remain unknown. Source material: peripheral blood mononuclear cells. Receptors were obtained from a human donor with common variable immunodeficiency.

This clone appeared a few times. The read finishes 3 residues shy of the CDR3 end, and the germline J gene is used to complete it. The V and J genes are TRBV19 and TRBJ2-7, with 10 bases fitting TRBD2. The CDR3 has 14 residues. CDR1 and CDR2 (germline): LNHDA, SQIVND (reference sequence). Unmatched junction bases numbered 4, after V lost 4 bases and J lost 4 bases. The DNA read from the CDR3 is TGTGCCAGTAGTACCCTAGCGGGAGCTTACGAG. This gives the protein CASSTLAGAYE. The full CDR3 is CASSTLAGAYEQYF.

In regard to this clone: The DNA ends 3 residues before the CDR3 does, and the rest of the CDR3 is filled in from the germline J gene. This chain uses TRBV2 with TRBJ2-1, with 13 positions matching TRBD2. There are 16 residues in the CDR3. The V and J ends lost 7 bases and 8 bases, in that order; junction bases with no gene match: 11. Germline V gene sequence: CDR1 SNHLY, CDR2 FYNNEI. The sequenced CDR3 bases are TGTGCCAGCATTAGGACTAGCGGGAGTTATCTGGATGAG. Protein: CASIRTSGSYLDE. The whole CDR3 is CASIRTSGSYLDEQFF.

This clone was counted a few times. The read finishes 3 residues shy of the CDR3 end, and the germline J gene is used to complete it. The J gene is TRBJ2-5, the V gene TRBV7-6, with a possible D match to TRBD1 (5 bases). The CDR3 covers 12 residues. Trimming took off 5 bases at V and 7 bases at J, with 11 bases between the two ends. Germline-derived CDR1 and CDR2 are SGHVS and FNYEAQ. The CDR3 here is CASSTERGTQYF. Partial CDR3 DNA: TGTGCCAGCAGCACGGAAAGGGGGACC.

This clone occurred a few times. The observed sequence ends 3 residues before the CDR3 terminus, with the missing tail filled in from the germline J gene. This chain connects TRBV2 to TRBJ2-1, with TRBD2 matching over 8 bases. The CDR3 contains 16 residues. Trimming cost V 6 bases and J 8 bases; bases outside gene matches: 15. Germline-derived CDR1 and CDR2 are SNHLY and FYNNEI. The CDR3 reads CASSDALAANYHEQFF. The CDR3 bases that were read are TGTGCCAGCAGCGACGCACTAGCGGCCAATTATCATGAG. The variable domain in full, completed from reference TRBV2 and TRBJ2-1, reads EPEVTQTPSHQVTQMGQEVILRCVPISNHLYFYWYRQILGQKVEFLVSFYNNEISEKSEIFDDQFSVERPDGSNFTLKIRSTKLEDSAMYFCASSDALAANYHEQFFGPGTRLTVL.

The CDR3 bases that were read are TGCGCCAGCAGTCAATCGCCCAACAGGGGCTGCGTTTTATGGAATGAG. This gives the protein CASSQSPNRGCVLWNE. The whole CDR3 is CASSQSPNRGCVLWNEQFF. V is TRBV23-1 and J is TRBJ2-1, with 7 bases fitting TRBD1. The DNA ends 3 residues before the CDR3 does, and the rest of the CDR3 is filled in from the germline J gene. TRBV23-1 is labeled an ORF, and its function is uncertain. V lost 0 bases, J lost 7 bases, and 18 bases stayed unmatched. This CDR3 spans 19 amino acids.

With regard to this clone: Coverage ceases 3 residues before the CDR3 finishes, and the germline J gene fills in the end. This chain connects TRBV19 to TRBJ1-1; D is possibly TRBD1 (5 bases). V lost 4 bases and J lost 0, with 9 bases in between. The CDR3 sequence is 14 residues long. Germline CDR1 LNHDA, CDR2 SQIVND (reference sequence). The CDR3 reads CASSKGALNTEAFF. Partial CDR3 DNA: TGTGCCAGTAGTAAAGGGGCGCTGAACACTGAA.

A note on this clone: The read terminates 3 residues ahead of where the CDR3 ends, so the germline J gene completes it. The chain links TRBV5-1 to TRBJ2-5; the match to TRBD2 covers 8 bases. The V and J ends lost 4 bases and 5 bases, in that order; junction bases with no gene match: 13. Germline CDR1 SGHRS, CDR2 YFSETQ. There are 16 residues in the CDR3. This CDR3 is CASSIPLDAGGETQYF. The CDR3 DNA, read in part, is TGCGCCAGCAGCATTCCTTTGGACGCGGGAGGTGAGACC.

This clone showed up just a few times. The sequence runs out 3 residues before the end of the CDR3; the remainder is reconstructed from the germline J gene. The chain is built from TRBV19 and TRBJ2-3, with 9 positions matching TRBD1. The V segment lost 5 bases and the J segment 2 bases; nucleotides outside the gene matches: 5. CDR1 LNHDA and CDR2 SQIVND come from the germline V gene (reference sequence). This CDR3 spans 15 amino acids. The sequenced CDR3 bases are TGTGCCAGTAGTGAGGGGGACAGGGCCACAGATACG. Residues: CASSEGDRATDT. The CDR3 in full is CASSEGDRATDTQYF.

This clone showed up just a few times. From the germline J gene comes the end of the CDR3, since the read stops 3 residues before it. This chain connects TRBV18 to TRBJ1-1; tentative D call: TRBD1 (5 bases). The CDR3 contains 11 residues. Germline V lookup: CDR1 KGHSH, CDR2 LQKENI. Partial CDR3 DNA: TGTGCCAGCTCAAGGGAGGGGGAA. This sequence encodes CASSREGE. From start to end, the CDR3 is CASSREGEAFF.

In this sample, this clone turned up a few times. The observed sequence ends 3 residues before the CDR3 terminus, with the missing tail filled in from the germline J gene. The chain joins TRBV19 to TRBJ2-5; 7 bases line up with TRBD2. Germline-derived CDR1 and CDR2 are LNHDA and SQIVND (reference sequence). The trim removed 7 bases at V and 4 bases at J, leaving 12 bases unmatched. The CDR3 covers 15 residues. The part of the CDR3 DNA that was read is TGTGCCAGTAACCCCGGGAGCGGGAAATTAGAGACC. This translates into CASNPGSGKLET. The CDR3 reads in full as CASNPGSGKLETQYF.

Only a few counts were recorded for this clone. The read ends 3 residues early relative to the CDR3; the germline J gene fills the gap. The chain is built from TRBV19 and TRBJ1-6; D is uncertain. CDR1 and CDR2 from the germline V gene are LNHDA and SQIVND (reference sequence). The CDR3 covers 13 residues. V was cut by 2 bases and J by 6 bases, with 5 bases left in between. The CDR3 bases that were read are TGTGCCAGTAGTATAAGTAGTAATTCACCC. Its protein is CASSISSNSP. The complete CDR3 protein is CASSISSNSPLHF. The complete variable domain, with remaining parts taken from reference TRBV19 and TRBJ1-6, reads DGGITQSPKYLFRKEGQNVTLSCEQNLNHDAMYWYRQDPGQGLRLIYYSQIVNDFQKGDIAEGYSVSREKKESFPLTVTSAQKNPTAFYLCASSISSNSPLHFGNGTRLTVT.

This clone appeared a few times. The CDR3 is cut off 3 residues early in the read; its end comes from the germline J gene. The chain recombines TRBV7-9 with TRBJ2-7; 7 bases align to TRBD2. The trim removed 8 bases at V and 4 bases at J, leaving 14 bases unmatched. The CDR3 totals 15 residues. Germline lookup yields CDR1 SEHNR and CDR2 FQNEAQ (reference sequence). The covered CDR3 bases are TGTGCCAGCGGGTTAGGTGGCGGGAGCAATTACGAG. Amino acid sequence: CASGLGGGSNYE. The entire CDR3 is CASGLGGGSNYEQYF.

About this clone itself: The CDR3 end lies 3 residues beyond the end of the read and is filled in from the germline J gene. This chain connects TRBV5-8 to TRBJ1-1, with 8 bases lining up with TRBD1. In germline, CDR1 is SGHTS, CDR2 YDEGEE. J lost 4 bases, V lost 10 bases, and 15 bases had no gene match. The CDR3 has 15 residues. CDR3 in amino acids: CASRERRQGSTEAFF. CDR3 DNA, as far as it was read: TGTGCCTCGAGAGAGAGAAGACAGGGGAGCACTGAA. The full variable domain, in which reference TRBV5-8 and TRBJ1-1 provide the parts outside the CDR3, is EAGVTQSPTHLIKTRGQQATLRCSPISGHTSVYWYQQALGLGLQFLLWYDEGEERNRGNFPPRFSGRQFPNYSSELNVNALELEDSALYLCASRERRQGSTEAFFGQGTRLTVV.

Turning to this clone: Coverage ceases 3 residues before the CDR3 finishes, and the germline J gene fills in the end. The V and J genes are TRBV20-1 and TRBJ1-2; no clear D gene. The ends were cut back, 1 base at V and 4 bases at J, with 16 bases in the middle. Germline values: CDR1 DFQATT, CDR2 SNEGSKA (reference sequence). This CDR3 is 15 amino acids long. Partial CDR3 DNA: TGCAGTGCTAGAGTATCTGGTAGTTTCGGCTATGGC. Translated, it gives CSARVSGSFGYG. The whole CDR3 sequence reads CSARVSGSFGYGYTF.

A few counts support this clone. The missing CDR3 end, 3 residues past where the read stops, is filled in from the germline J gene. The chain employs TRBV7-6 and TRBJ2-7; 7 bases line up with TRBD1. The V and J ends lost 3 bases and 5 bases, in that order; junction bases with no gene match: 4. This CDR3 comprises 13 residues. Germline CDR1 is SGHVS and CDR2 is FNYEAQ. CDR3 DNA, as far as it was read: TGTGCCAGCAGCTTCGACAGGGCAAACGAG. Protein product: CASSFDRANE. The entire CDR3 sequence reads CASSFDRANEQYF.

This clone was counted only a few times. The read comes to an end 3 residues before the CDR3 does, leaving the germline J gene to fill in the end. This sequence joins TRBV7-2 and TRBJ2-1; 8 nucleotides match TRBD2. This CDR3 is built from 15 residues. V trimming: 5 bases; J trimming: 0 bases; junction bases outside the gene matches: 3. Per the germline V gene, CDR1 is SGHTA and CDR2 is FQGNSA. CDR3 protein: CASSPTSGSYNEQFF. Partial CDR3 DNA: TGTGCCAGCAGCCCTACTAGCGGCTCCTACAATGAG.

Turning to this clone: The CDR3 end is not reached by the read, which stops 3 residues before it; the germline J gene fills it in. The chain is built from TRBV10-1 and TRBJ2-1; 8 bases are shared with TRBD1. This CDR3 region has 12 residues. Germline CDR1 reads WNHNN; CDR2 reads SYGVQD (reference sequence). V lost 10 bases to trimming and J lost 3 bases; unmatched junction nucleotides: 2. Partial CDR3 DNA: TGCGCCACTGGACAGGGCTACAATGAG. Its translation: CATGQGYNE. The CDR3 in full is CATGQGYNEQFF.

CDR3 residues: CASRSGRGFDEQYF. CDR3 DNA, as far as it was read: TGTGCCAGTCGGAGCGGGAGGGGTTTCGACGAG. This chain links TRBV19 with TRBJ2-7, with 10 bases aligning to TRBD2. The read halts 3 residues ahead of the CDR3 end, with the missing end drawn from the germline J gene. V lost 8 bases, J lost 5 bases, and 9 bases stayed unmatched. Germline V CDR1 and CDR2: LNHDA, SQIVND (reference sequence). The CDR3 is made up of 14 amino acids. The variable domain in full, completed from reference TRBV19 and TRBJ2-7, reads DGGITQSPKYLFRKEGQNVTLSCEQNLNHDAMYWYRQDPGQGLRLIYYSQIVNDFQKGDIAEGYSVSREKKESFPLTVTSAQKNPTAFYLCASRSGRGFDEQYFGPGTRLTVT.

The CDR3 reads CASSTERTGGYEQYF. The sequenced CDR3 bases are TGTGCCAGTAGTACAGAACGGACAGGGGGCTACGAG. The rearrangement links TRBV19 to TRBJ2-7, with 10 bases matching TRBD1. The CDR3 goes on 3 residues after the read ends, and that part is filled in from the germline J gene. Trimming cost V 4 bases and J 3 bases; bases outside gene matches: 6. The CDR3 totals 15 residues. CDR1 is LNHDA, CDR2 SQIVND, per germline (reference sequence).

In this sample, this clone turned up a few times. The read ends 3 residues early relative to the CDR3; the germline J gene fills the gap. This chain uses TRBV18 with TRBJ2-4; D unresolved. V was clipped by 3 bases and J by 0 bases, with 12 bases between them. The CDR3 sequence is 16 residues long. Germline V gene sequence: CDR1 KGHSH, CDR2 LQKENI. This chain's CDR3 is CASSPGRKLAKNIQYF. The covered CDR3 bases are TGTGCCAGCTCACCGGGCCGAAAACTAGCCAAAAACATT.

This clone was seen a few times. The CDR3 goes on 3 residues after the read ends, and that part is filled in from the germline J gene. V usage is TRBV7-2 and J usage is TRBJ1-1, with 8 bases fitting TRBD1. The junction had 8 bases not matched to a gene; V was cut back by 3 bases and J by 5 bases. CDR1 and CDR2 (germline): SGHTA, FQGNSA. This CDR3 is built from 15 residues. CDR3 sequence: CASSFRQGASTEAFF. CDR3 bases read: TGTGCCAGCAGCTTCCGCCAGGGGGCTAGTACTGAA. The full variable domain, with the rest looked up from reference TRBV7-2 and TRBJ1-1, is GAGVSQSPSNKVTEKGKDVELRCDPISGHTALYWYRQSLGQGLEFLIYFQGNSAPDKSGLPSDRFSAERTGGSVSTLTIQRTQQEDSAVYLCASSFRQGASTEAFFGQGTRLTVV.

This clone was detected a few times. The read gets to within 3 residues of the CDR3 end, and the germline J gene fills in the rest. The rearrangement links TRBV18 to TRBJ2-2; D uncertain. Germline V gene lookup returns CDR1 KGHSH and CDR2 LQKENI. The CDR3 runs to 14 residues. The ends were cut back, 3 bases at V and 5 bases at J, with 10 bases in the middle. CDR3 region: CASSPRIGTGELFF. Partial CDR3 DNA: TGTGCCAGCTCACCGAGGATAGGGACCGGGGAG.

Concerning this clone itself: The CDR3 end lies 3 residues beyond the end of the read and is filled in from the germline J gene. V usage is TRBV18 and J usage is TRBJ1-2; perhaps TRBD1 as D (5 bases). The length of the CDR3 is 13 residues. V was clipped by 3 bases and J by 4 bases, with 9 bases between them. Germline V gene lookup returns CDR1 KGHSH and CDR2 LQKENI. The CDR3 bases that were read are TGTGCCAGCTCACCTCGGGGGGGCTATGGC. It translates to CASSPRGGYG. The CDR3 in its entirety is CASSPRGGYGYTF.

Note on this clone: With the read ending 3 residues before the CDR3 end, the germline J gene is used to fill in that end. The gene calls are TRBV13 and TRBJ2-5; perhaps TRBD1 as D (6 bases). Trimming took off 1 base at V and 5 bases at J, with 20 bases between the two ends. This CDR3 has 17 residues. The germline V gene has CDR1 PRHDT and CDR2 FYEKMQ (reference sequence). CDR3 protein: CASSLVLQGQSGETQYF. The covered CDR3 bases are TGTGCCAGCAGCTTAGTTCTACAGGGACAATCGGGTGAGACC.

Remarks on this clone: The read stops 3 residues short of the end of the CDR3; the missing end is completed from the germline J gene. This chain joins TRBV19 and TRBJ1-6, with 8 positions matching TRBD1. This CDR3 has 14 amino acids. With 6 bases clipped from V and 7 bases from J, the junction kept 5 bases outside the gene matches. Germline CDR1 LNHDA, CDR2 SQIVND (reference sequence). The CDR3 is CASRDRALNSPLHF. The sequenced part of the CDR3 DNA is TGTGCCAGTAGGGACAGGGCGCTGAATTCACCC.